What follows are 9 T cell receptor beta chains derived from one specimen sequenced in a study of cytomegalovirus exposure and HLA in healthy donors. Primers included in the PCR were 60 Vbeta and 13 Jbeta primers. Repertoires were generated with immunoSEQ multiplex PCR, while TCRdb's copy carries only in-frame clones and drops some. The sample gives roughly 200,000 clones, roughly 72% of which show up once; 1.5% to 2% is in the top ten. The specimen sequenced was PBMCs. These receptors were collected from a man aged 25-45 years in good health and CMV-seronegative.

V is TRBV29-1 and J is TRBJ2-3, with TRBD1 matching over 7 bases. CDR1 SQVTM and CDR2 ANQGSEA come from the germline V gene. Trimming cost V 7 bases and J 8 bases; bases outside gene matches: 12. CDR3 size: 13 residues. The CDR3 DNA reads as TGCAGCGAGGGGGCCAACCTAGGGGGTACGCAGTATTTT. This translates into CSEGANLGGTQYF.

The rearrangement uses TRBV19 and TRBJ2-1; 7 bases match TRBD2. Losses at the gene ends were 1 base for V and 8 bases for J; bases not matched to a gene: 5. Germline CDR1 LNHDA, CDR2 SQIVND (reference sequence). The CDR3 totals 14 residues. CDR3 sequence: CASSIARGSHEQFF. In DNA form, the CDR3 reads TGTGCCAGTAGTATAGCTCGCGGGAGCCATGAGCAGTTCTTC.

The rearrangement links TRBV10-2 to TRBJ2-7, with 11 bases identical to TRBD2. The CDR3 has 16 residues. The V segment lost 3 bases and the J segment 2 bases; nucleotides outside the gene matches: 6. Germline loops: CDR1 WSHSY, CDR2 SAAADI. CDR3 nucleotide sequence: TGCGCCAGCAGTGATGTGACTAGCGGGACTACCTACGAGCAGTACTTC. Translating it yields CASSDVTSGTTYEQYF.

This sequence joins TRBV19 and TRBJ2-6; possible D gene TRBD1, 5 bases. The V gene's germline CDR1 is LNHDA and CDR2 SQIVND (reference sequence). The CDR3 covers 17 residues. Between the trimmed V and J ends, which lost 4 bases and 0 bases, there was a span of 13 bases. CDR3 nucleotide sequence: TGTGCCAGTAGTAAATCGACAGAGAGCTCTGGGGCCAACGTCCTGACTTTC. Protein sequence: CASSKSTESSGANVLTF. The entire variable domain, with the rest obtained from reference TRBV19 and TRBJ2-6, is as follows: DGGITQSPKYLFRKEGQNVTLSCEQNLNHDAMYWYRQDPGQGLRLIYYSQIVNDFQKGDIAEGYSVSREKKESFPLTVTSAQKNPTAFYLCASSKSTESSGANVLTFGAGSRLTVL.

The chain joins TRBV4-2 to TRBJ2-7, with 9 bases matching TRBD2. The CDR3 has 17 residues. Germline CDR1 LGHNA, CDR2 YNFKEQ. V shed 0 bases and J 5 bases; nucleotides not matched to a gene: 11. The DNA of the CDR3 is TGTGCCAGCAGCCAAGAGGTTAGCGGGAGTTTCTCGAACGAGCAGTACTTC. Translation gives CASSQEVSGSFSNEQYF.

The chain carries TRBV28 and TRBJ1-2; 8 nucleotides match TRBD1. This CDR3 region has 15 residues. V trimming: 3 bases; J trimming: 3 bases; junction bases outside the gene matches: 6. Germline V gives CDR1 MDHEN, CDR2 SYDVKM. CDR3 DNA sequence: TGTGCCAGCAGTTTCCCCTCACAGGGGGACTATGGCTACACCTTC. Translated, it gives CASSFPSQGDYGYTF.

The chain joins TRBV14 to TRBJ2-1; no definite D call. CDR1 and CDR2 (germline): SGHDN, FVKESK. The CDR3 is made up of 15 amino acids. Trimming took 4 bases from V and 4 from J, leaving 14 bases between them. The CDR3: CASSRKSQVYNEQFF. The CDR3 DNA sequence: TGTGCCAGCAGCCGAAAATCGCAGGTTTACAATGAGCAGTTCTTC.

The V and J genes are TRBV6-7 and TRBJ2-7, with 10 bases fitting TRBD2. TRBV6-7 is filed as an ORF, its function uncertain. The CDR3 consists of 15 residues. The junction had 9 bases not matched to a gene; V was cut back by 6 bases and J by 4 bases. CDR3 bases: TGTGCCAGCAGGGTCGAGCGGGAGGGCTTTTACGAGCAGTACTTC. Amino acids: CASRVEREGFYEQYF.

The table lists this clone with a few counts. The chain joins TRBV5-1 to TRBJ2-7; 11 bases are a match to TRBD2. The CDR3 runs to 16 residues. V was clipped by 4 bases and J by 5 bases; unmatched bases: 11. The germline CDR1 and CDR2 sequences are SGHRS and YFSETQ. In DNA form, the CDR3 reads TGCGCCAGCAGCCCCGGAACTAGCGGGAGCCCGGACGAGCAGTACTTC. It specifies CASSPGTSGSPDEQYF.